The clone carrying this T cell receptor (beta chain) was recorded only once. Antigen: not known. Genomic DNA acted as the template from which TCR beta VDJ combination and CDR3 sequence profiling were carried out. TCRdb reanalysed the reads using MiXCR and keeps one entry per CDR3 protein. The sample has around 200,000 distinct CDR3 sequences, approximately 50% seen once. This sample was included in a study of CD8+CD57+ T cells in acquired aplastic anemia. Overall study results and limits: Common to patients and controls were roughly 30 CD8+ CDR3 sequences. Between the patient and control groups, CD8+ Simpson's diversity did not differ significantly.

Germline assignment: CDR1 MNHEY and CDR2 SVGAGI. Unmatched junction bases numbered 8, after V lost 2 bases and J lost 10 bases. The CDR3 is made up of 14 amino acids. Sequencing was done on patients that had shown CD8+CD57+ cell expansion by flow cytometry. This clonotype was sampled from a human donor with aplastic anemia. The chain employs TRBV6-5 and TRBJ1-1; 9 bases are shared with TRBD1. Sequencing was carried out using sorted CD4+, CD8+, or CD8+CD57+ T cells (not recorded which) from PBMCs. The CDR3 reads CASSYTRQGGTAFF. The CDR3 bases are TGTGCCAGCAGTTACACGAGACAGGGGGGTACAGCTTTCTTT.